A single sample gave rise to the 28 T cell receptor beta chains below, sequenced in a study of vaccination effects on CD4 cells after COVID-19. After roughly 9 days in culture, the CD4+ T cells were isolated. By PCR, the person was confirmed to have had SARS-CoV-2 infection between March and December 2020. Two-dose vaccination with either BNT162b2 or mRNA-1273 was given to the participants. Repertoires were generated with immunoSEQ multiplex PCR, while TCRdb's copy carries only in-frame clones and drops some. The sample holds around 53,000 clones; 74% are singletons and the top ten take approximately 5.6%. Antigens for these TCRs are unknown. The sequenced sample was CD4+ T cells from PBMCs cultured without peptide, obtained after COVID-19 vaccination. Receptors were obtained from a human donor who had a prior SARS-CoV-2 infection.

The chain carries TRBV2 and TRBJ1-2, with 12 bases that match TRBD1. V lost 3 bases and J lost 8; bases outside the gene matches: 13. The length of the CDR3 is 17 residues. Germline CDR1 reads SNHLY; CDR2 reads FYNNEI. CDR3 loop: CASSELGQGATVYGYTF. CDR3 DNA sequence: TGTGCCAGCAGTGAGTTGGGACAGGGGGCGACGGTTTACGGCTACACCTTC. Full variable domain (rest looked up from reference TRBV2 and TRBJ1-2): EPEVTQTPSHQVTQMGQEVILRCVPISNHLYFYWYRQILGQKVEFLVSFYNNEISEKSEIFDDQFSVERPDGSNFTLKIRSTKLEDSAMYFCASSELGQGATVYGYTFGSGTRLTVV.

The genes are TRBV6-5 and TRBJ1-2; 9 bases fit TRBD1. The CDR3 spans 13 residues. The V gene end was trimmed by 6 bases and the J gene end by 7 bases; junction bases not matched to a gene: 6. Germline loops: CDR1 MNHEY, CDR2 SVGAGI. CDR3 coding DNA: TGTGCCAGCAGACTCACAGGGGGCCTTGGCTACACCTTC. This codes for CASRLTGGLGYTF.

V and J are TRBV5-3 and TRBJ1-5; tentatively, D is TRBD1 (5 bases). TRBV5-3 is identified as an open reading frame with a role that is uncertain. The CDR3 is made up of 20 amino acids. Trimming stripped 6 bases from V and 0 bases from J, with 28 bases between. CDR3 sequence reads: CARNPEGQAPSRDSNQPQHF. CDR3 sequence (DNA): TGTGCCAGAAACCCGGAGGGGCAGGCCCCCTCTCGGGATAGCAATCAGCCCCAGCATTTT.

The V and J genes are TRBV5-1 and TRBJ2-2; D is unclear. Germline values: CDR1 SGHRS, CDR2 YFSETQ. Trimming shortened V by 4 bases and J by 4 bases, and 8 bases separated the two germline ends. The CDR3 has 13 amino acids. DNA of the CDR3: TGCGCCAGCAGCCCGCCGCGCACCGGGGAGCTGTTTTTT. Translation: CASSPPRTGELFF.

V usage is TRBV4-2 and J usage is TRBJ2-5; TRBD1 might be the D (6 bases). The CDR3 totals 18 residues. Germline CDR1 reads LGHNA; CDR2 reads YNFKEQ. With 4 bases removed from V and 1 base from J, the gap between germline ends came to 22 bases. CDR3 amino acids: CASSPSGFGDNPQETQYF. CDR3 coding DNA: TGTGCCAGCAGCCCCTCGGGGTTCGGGGACAACCCCCAAGAGACCCAGTACTTC.

The CDR3 DNA is TGCGCCAGCAGCTTGGATGGTTCCGGAGGAACTGAAGCTTTCTTT. Translating gives CASSLDGSGGTEAFF. The gene calls are TRBV5-1 and TRBJ1-1; D uncertain. V was cut by 0 bases and J by 5 bases, with 14 bases left in between. This CDR3 contains 15 residues. Germline-derived CDR1 and CDR2 are SGHRS and YFSETQ.

This clone has ten or more counts. The J gene is TRBJ2-1, the V gene TRBV7-2, with D perhaps given as TRBD1 or TRBD2 (5 bases each). Germline CDR1 reads SGHTA; CDR2 reads FQGNSA. The CDR3 has 14 residues. The ends were cut back, 8 bases at V and 2 bases at J, with 13 bases in the middle. CDR3 in DNA: TGTGCCAGCCGACCGCAGGGAGCCTACAATGAGCAGTTCTTC. Translated, it gives CASRPQGAYNEQFF.

The chain employs TRBV18 and TRBJ1-4; 7 bases line up with TRBD1. Germline V CDR1 and CDR2: KGHSH, LQKENI. This CDR3 is 15 amino acids long. The V and J ends lost 2 bases and 4 bases, in that order; junction bases with no gene match: 4. The CDR3 DNA follows: TGTGCCAGCTCACCATCGGACAGGTTTAATGAAAAACTGTTTTTT. It codes for CASSPSDRFNEKLFF.

This sequence joins TRBV30 and TRBJ1-2, with D uncertain. From germline, CDR1 is GTSNPN and CDR2 SVGIG (reference sequence). The V end was cut by 4 bases, the J end by 2 bases, with 14 bases between. CDR3 length: 14 residues. CDR3 sequence: CAWTPRLGNYGYTF. CDR3 bases: TGTGCCTGGACACCCCGGCTGGGGAACTATGGCTACACCTTC. The variable domain in full, with the rest retrieved from reference TRBV30 and TRBJ1-2, is SQTIHQWPATLVQPVGSPLSLECTVEGTSNPNLYWYRQAAGRGLQLLFYSVGIGQISSEVPQNLSASRPQDRQFILSSKKLLLSDSGFYLCAWTPRLGNYGYTFGSGTRLTVV.

The genes are TRBV7-2 and TRBJ2-2, with TRBD2 matching over 7 bases. With 5 bases clipped from V and 4 bases from J, the junction kept 7 bases outside the gene matches. The length of the CDR3 is 15 residues. Germline V CDR1 and CDR2: SGHTA, FQGNSA. The CDR3 loop reads CASSPGGAVTGELFF. The CDR3 nucleotides read TGTGCCAGCAGCCCGGGGGGAGCGGTCACCGGGGAGCTGTTTTTT. The full variable domain, with the rest looked up from reference TRBV7-2 and TRBJ2-2, is GAGVSQSPSNKVTEKGKDVELRCDPISGHTALYWYRQSLGQGLEFLIYFQGNSAPDKSGLPSDRFSAERTGGSVSTLTIQRTQQEDSAVYLCASSPGGAVTGELFFGEGSRLTVL.

The chain combines TRBV4-1 with TRBJ1-6, with D perhaps TRBD1 (6 bases). Germline V CDR1 and CDR2: MGHRA, YSYEKL. V lost 4 bases to trimming and J lost 0 bases, with 10 bases between them. CDR3 length: 16 amino acids. CDR3 sequence: CASSRDTSSYNSPLHF. CDR3 coding DNA: TGCGCCAGCAGCCGGGACACGAGCTCCTATAATTCACCCCTCCACTTT.

J is TRBJ2-7 and V is TRBV20-1; TRBD1 is a possible D gene (5 bases). Trimming cost V 3 bases and J 6 bases, with 9 bases left between them. The CDR3 is 11 amino acids. Germline V gives CDR1 DFQATT, CDR2 SNEGSKA (reference sequence). CDR3 DNA: TGCAGTGCTAGTTCTCAGGGCGAGCAGTACTTC. This encodes CSASSQGEQYF.

The rearrangement links TRBV7-3 to TRBJ2-2, with TRBD2 matching 9 bases. From germline, CDR1 is SGHTA and CDR2 FQGTGA. The CDR3 spans 19 residues. Losses at the gene ends were 2 bases for V and 4 bases for J; bases not matched to a gene: 14. The CDR3 DNA is TGTGCCAGCAGCTTATTTAGTTTTAATAGCGGGAGTTTCACCGGGGAGCTGTTTTTT. Amino acid sequence: CASSLFSFNSGSFTGELFF.

This clone appeared a single time. The rearrangement joins TRBV2 to TRBJ1-5; D gene uncertain. From germline, CDR1 is SNHLY and CDR2 FYNNEI. Trimming cost V 5 bases and J 2 bases, with 19 bases left between them. This CDR3 is 17 amino acids long. CDR3 nucleotide sequence: TGTGCCAGCAGTACCCCACCGGGAAGAATAGGCAATCAGCCCCAGCATTTT. The encoded protein is CASSTPPGRIGNQPQHF. The full variable domain, in which reference TRBV2 and TRBJ1-5 provide the parts outside the CDR3, is EPEVTQTPSHQVTQMGQEVILRCVPISNHLYFYWYRQILGQKVEFLVSFYNNEISEKSEIFDDQFSVERPDGSNFTLKIRSTKLEDSAMYFCASSTPPGRIGNQPQHFGDGTRLSIL.

The chain links TRBV10-3 to TRBJ1-3, with TRBD1 matching 9 bases. The trim removed 8 bases at V and 2 bases at J, leaving 7 bases unmatched. This CDR3 is built from 15 residues. Per germline, CDR1 ENHRY and CDR2 SYGVKD. The CDR3 region is CAIARQGGPGNTIYF. The CDR3 coding sequence is TGTGCCATCGCCCGACAGGGGGGCCCTGGAAACACCATATATTTT.

The chain is built from TRBV11-2 and TRBJ1-1; TRBD1 matches 10 bases. Germline-derived CDR1 and CDR2 are SGHAT and FQNNGV. The CDR3 runs 15 residues. V was pared by 7 bases and J by 0 bases, with 5 bases of the junction left unmatched. Written as DNA, the CDR3 is TGTGCCAGCATTTCGGGACAGGGGATGAACACTGAAGCTTTCTTT. Translation: CASISGQGMNTEAFF.

The V and J genes are TRBV27 and TRBJ1-1, with D possibly being TRBD1 (5 bases). Trimming pared 3 bases from V and 1 base from J, leaving 6 bases between. CDR1 is MNHEY, CDR2 SMNVEV, per germline (reference sequence). This CDR3 has 13 residues. CDR3: CASSLGGNTEAFF. The CDR3 DNA follows: TGTGCCAGCAGTTTGGGGGGGAACACTGAAGCTTTCTTT.

V usage is TRBV3-1 (or the pseudogene TRBV3-2) and J usage is TRBJ1-2; D remains ambiguous. Trimming took 0 bases from V and 8 from J, leaving 19 bases between them. There are 16 residues in the CDR3. Germline CDR1 and CDR2: LGHDT and YNNKEL (reference sequence). The CDR3 protein is CASSQDSGVKKGGYTF. The CDR3 region has the DNA TGTGCCAGCAGCCAAGATTCCGGGGTCAAAAAAGGAGGCTACACCTTC.

The V gene is TRBV7-3, the J gene TRBJ2-5, with D perhaps being TRBD1 or TRBD2 (5 bases each). V lost 1 base and J 5 bases, leaving 14 bases between the germline ends. Germline V gene data show CDR1 as SGHTA and CDR2 as FQGTGA. The CDR3 length is 15 residues. The CDR3 bases are TGTGCCAGCAGCTTAAAGCCAGGGTCGGGGGAGACCCAGTACTTC. It codes for CASSLKPGSGETQYF.

This sequence joins TRBV11-3 and TRBJ2-5; no firm D call. The germline V and J ends were trimmed by 0 bases and 5 bases, with 7 bases remaining between them. Germline V gene data show CDR1 as SGHNT and CDR2 as YENEEA. There are 13 residues in the CDR3. The DNA of the CDR3 is TGTGCCAGCAGCTTAGATGGGCAGGAGACCCAGTACTTC. Translated: CASSLDGQETQYF.

The V call is TRBV11-3, the J call TRBJ2-7; D may match TRBD1 or TRBD2 (5 bases each). V gave up 5 bases and J gave up 2 bases, with 13 bases separating them. Germline CDR1 is SGHNT and CDR2 is YENEEA. CDR3 length equals 14 residues. CDR3 sequence reads: CASSRRDGTYEQYF. In DNA, the CDR3 is TGTGCCAGCAGCCGTCGGGACGGAACCTACGAGCAGTACTTC. The complete variable domain, with remaining parts taken from reference TRBV11-3 and TRBJ2-7, reads EAGVVQSPRYKIIEKKQPVAFWCNPISGHNTLYWYLQNLGQGPELLIRYENEEAVDDSQLPKDRFSAERLKGVDSTLKIQPAELGDSAVYLCASSRRDGTYEQYFGPGTRLTVT.

This clone showed up just a few times. The genes are TRBV6-5 and TRBJ1-4; unclear D gene. V lost 5 bases and J 7 bases, leaving 14 bases between the germline ends. This CDR3 has 14 residues. Germline lookup yields CDR1 MNHEY and CDR2 SVGAGI. The CDR3 here is CASSTVPLVEKLFF. DNA of the CDR3: TGTGCCAGCAGTACCGTCCCCCTGGTTGAAAAACTGTTTTTT.

The chain employs TRBV14 and TRBJ1-2, with D possibly matching TRBD1 (6 bases). CDR3 length: 15 residues. V was clipped by 5 bases and J by 3 bases, with 16 bases between them. Looked up from germline, CDR1 is SGHDN and CDR2 is FVKESK. CDR3 sequence: CASSKGETGYYGYTF. The CDR3 DNA is TGTGCCAGCAGCAAAGGGGAAACAGGGTACTATGGCTACACCTTC.

The CDR3 region has the DNA TGTGCCAGCAGCTTAGAATCTCAATTCCGGGAGCTGTTTTTT. Its protein product is CASSLESQFRELFF. The rearrangement joins TRBV11-2 to TRBJ2-2; D call uncertain. V shed 0 bases and J shed 9 bases, with 11 bases lying between them. This CDR3 has 14 residues. CDR1 is SGHAT and CDR2 is FQNNGV in the germline V gene.

The rearrangement uses TRBV7-8 and TRBJ1-2; D not resolved. This CDR3 is built from 18 residues. Germline CDR1 and CDR2: SGHVS and FQNEAQ. V shed 5 bases and J shed 2 bases, with 24 bases lying between them. The CDR3 region is CASSPYPKTPAYNYGYTF. The CDR3 nucleotides read TGTGCCAGCAGCCCTTATCCCAAGACTCCGGCGTACAACTATGGCTACACCTTC.

The genes are TRBV7-9 and TRBJ1-1; D might be TRBD1 (5 bases). With 5 bases removed from V and 0 bases from J, the gap between germline ends came to 13 bases. Germline V gives CDR1 SEHNR, CDR2 FQNEAQ (reference sequence). This CDR3 comprises 15 residues. The CDR3 sequence is CASSPGGRMNTEAFF. The CDR3 DNA follows: TGTGCCAGCAGCCCGGGGGGGAGGATGAACACTGAAGCTTTCTTT.

The chain couples TRBV5-1 to TRBJ2-5; 9 bases fit TRBD2. CDR1 and CDR2 (germline): SGHRS, YFSETQ. The CDR3 has 14 amino acids. The J segment lost 5 bases and the V segment lost 3 bases, leaving 5 bases of the junction unmatched. CDR3 amino acids: CASSSPSGVETQYF. The CDR3 DNA reads as TGCGCCAGCAGCTCACCTAGCGGGGTGGAGACCCAGTACTTC.

The CDR3 loop reads CASSAPGTRHEQYF. The DNA for the CDR3 is TGTGCCAGCAGCGCCCCGGGGACCAGGCACGAGCAGTACTTC. The chain has TRBV11-3 and TRBJ2-7; D possibly uses TRBD1 or TRBD2 (5 bases each). Germline V CDR1 and CDR2: SGHNT, YENEEA. This CDR3 has 14 residues. V lost 5 bases, J lost 5 bases, and 16 bases lay in between.